This T cell receptor beta chain was captured by sequencing in a study of shared clonotypes between healthy human individuals. Study details: CD4 naive and CD4 memory each took three plates per donor, while CD8 naive took two and CD8 memory one. Findings and limits, study-wide: Sharing across four donors was seen in around 5% of naive CD4 clonotypes.

On sorted subsets, replicate PCRs used 150 to 250 ng DNA, or tens of thousands of T cell genomes. Clones were read by immunoSEQ multiplex PCR, and TCRdb kept only the in-frame ones, dropping some. The sample consists of about 2.4 million clones, roughly 93% of them appearing once. Between the trimmed V and J ends, which lost 0 bases and 1 base, there was a span of 8 bases. Germline V CDR1 and CDR2: SGHRS, YFSETQ. The CDR3 contains 14 residues. On this clone: Its matching antigen is unknown. This specimen includes other DNA sequences encoding the same CDR3.

The source material was naive CD4+ T cells from PBMCs. Subset specified: CD45RA+ positively selected. This chain uses TRBV5-1 with TRBJ2-7; no clear D. This receptor was taken from a man in his late teens or twenties in good health. Some clones in this sample may be carry-over from other donors' samples. CDR3 in amino acids: CASSLEQNSYEQYF. Written as DNA, the CDR3 is TGCGCCAGCAGCTTGGAACAGAATTCCTACGAGCAGTACTTC.